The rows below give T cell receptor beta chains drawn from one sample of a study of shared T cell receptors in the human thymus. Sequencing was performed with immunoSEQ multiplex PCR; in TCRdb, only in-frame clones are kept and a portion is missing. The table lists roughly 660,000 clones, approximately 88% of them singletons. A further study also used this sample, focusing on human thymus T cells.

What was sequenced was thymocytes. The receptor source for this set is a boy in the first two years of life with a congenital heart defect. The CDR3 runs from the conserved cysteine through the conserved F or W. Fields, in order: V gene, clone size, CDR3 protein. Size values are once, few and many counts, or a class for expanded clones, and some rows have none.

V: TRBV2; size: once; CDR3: CASSEAPSLAGKPGANVLTF
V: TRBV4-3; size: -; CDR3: CASSQEYRHSQPQHF
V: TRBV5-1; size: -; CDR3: CASSLDNRRATQYF
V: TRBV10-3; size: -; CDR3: CAISEVRGPALGSGNTIYF
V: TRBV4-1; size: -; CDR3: CASSQTPGLAGPNEQFF
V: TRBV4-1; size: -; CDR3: CASSQDEGGLSYEQYF
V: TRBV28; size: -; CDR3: CASSGPGQGVGGNQPQHF
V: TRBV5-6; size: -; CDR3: CASSFHRRDRDFNEKLFF
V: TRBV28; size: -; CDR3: CASSRDYYEQYF
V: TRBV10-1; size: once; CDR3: CASSESLVNPHYEQYF
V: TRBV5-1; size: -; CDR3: CATRPSGKETQYF